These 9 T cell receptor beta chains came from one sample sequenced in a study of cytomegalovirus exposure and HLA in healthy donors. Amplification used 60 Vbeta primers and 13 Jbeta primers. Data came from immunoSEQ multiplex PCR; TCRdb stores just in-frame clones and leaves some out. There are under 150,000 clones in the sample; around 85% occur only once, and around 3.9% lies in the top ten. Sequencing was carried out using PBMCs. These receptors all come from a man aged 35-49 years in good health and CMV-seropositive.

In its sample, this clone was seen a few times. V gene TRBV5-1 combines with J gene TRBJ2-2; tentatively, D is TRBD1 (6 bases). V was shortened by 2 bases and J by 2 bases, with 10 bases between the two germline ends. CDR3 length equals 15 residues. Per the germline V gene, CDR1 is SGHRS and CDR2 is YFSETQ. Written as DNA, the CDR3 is TGCGCCAGCAGCTTCAGGACAGAAAACACCGGGGAGCTGTTTTTT. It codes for CASSFRTENTGELFF.

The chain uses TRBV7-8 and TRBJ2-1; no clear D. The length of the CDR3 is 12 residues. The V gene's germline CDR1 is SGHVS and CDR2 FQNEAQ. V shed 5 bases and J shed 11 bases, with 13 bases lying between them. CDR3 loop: CASSPRSRKQFF. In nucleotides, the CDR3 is TGTGCCAGCAGCCCGAGGTCGAGGAAGCAGTTCTTC.

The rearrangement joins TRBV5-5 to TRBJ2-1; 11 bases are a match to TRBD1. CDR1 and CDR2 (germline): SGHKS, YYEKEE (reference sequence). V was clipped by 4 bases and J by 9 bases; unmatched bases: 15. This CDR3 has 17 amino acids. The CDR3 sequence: CASSSPPGQGELGEQFF. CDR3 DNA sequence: TGTGCCAGCAGCAGTCCTCCGGGACAGGGGGAACTGGGTGAGCAGTTCTTC.

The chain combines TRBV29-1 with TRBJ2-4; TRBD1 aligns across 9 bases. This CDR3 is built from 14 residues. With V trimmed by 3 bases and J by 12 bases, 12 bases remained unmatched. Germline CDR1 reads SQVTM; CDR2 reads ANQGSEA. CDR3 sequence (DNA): TGCAGCGTTGAGGTATCGGGACAGGGAGCGGGTCAGTACTTC. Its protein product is CSVEVSGQGAGQYF.

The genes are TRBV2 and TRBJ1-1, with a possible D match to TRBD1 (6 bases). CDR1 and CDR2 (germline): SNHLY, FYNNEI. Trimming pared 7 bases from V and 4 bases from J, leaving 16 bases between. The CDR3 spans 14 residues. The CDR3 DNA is TGTGCCAGCATCTTCCAGGGGAAGGGCACTGAAGCTTTCTTT. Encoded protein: CASIFQGKGTEAFF.

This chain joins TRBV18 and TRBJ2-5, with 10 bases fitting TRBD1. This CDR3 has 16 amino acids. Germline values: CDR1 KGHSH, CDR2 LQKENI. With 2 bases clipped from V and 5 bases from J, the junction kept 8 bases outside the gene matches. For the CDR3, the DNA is TGTGCCAGCTCACCAGCGTCGTGGACAGGGGGGGAGACCCAGTACTTC. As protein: CASSPASWTGGETQYF.

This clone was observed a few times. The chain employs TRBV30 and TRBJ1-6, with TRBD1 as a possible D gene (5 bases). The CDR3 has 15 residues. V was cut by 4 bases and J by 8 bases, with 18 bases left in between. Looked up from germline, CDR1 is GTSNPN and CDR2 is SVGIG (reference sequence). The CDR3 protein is CAWKVLGGEYSPLHF. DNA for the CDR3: TGTGCCTGGAAGGTGCTGGGGGGGGAGTATTCACCCCTCCACTTT.

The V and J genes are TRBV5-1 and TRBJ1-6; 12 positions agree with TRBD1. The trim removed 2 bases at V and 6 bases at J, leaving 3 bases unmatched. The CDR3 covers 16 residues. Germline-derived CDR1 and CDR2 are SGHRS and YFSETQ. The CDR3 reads CASSFGTGGFNSPLHF. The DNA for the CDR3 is TGCGCCAGCAGCTTCGGGACAGGGGGCTTTAATTCACCCCTCCACTTT.

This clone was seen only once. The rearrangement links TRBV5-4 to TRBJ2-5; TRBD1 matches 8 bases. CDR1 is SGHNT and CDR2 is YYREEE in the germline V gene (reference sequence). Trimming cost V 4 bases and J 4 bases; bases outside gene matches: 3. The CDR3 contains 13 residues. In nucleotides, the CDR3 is TGTGCCAGCAGCATAGGACAGGGAGAGACCCAGTACTTC. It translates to CASSIGQGETQYF. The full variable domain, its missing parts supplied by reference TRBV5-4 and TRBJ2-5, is ETGVTQSPTHLIKTRGQQVTLRCSSQSGHNTVSWYQQALGQGPQFIFQYYREEENGRGNFPPRFSGLQFPNYSSELNVNALELDDSALYLCASSIGQGETQYFGPGTRLLVL.